This T cell receptor (beta chain) was sequenced during a study of cytomegalovirus exposure and HLA in healthy donors. Study-wide findings and caveats: Cytomegalovirus association was listed for under 200 TCR beta chains. A link between a missense DCLRE1C variant and TCR beta V- and J-gene trimming emerged from a later analysis. CMV serostatus alone was available as immune exposure information. TRBV6-2, TRBV6-3 and some other V segments were excluded as indistinguishable.

Primers included in the PCR were 60 Vbeta and 13 Jbeta primers. Sequencing was performed with immunoSEQ multiplex PCR; in TCRdb, only in-frame clones are kept and a portion is missing. The sample contains about 150,000 clones, over 60% of which appear only once. Note on this clone: The antigen remains unidentified. One end of the junction varies from germline; a read error may be responsible. Other DNA sequences in the sample encode the same CDR3.

The CDR3 extends over 14 amino acids. Per the germline V gene, CDR1 is SGHTA and CDR2 is FQGNSA. The V and J genes are TRBV7-2 and TRBJ2-3; possibly TRBD2 for D (5 bases). The source is a male donor in good health and CMV-seronegative. Material for sequencing was PBMCs. This CDR3 is CASSLAMATDTQYF. The CDR3 bases are TGTGCCAGTAGCTTAGCGATGGCCACAGATACGCAGTATTTT.